This entry is about one TCR beta chain. The data are from a study of shared clonotypes between healthy human individuals. Overall study: Three plates each covered CD4 naive and memory; CD8 naive two, CD8 memory one.

CDR1 and CDR2 from the germline V gene are LGHNA and YNFKEQ. The V end lost 1 base, the J end lost 4 bases, and 7 bases lay between the germline ends. CDR3 length: 14 residues. The data were produced by immunoSEQ multiplex PCR, yet TCRdb's version contains in-frame clones alone and is incomplete. The repertoire holds some 2,500,000 clones, about nine tenths seen once, with around 0.38% in the top ten. V is TRBV4-2 and J is TRBJ1-4, with D possibly matching TRBD1 (5 bases). Material for sequencing was naive CD4+ T cells from PBMCs. The subset was: CD45RA+ positively selected. The sequence came from a man aged 18-30 years in good health. Some clones in this sample may be carry-over from other donors' samples. The CDR3 bases are TGTGCCAGCAGCCAAGGACAGAATAATGAAAAACTGTTTTTT. It yields the protein CASSQGQNNEKLFF.